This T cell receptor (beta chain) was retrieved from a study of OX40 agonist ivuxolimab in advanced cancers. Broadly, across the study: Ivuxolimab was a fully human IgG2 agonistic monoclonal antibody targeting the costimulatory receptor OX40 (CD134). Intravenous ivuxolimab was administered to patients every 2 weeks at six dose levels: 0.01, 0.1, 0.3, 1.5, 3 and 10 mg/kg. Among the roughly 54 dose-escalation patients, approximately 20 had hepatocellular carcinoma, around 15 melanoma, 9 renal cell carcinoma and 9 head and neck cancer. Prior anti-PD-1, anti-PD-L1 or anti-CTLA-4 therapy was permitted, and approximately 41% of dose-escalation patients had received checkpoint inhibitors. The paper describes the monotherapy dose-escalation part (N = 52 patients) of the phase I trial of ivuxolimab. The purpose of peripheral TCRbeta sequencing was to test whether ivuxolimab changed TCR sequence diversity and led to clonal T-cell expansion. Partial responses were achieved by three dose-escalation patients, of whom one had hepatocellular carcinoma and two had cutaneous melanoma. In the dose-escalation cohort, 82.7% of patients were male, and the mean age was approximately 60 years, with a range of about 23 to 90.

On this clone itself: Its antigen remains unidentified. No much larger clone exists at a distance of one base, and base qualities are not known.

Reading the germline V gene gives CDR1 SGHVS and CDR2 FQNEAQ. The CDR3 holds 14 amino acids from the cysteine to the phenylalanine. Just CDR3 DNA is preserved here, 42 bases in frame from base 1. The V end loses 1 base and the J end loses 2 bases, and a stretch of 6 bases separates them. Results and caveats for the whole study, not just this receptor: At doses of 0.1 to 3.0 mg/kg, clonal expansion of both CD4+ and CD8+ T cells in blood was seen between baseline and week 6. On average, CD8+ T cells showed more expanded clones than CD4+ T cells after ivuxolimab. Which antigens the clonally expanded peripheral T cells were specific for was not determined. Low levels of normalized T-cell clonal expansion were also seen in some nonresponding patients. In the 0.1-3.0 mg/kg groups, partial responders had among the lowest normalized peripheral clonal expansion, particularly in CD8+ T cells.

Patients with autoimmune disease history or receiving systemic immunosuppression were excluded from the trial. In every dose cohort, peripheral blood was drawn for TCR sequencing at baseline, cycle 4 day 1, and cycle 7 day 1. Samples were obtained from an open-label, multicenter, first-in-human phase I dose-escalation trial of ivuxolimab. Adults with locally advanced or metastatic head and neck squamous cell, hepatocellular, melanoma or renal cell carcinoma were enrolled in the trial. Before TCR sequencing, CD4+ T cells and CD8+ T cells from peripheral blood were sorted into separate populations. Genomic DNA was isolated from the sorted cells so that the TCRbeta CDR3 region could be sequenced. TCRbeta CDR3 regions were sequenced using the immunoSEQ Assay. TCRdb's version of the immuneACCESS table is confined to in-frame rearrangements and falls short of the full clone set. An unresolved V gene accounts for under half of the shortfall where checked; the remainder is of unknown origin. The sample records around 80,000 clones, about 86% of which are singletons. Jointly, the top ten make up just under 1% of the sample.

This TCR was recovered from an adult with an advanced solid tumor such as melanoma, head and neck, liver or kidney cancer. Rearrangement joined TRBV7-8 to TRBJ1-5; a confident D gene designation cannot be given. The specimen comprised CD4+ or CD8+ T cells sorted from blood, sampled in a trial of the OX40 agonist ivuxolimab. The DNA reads TGTGCCAGCAGCTTAGATGTGGGCAATCAGCCCCAGCATTTT. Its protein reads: CASSLDVGNQPQHF.